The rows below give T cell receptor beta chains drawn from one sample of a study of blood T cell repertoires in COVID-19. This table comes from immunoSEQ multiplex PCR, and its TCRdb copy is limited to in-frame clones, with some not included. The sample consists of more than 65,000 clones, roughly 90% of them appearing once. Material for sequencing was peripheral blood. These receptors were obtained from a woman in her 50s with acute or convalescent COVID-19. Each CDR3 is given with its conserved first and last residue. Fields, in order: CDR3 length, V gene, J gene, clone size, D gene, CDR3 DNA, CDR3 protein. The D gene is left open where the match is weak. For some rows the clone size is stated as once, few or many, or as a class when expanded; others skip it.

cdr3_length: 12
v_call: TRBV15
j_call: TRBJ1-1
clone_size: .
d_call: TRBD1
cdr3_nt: TGTGCCACCAGCAGGGGTCCAGGGGGAGCTTTCTTT
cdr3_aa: CATSRGPGGAFF

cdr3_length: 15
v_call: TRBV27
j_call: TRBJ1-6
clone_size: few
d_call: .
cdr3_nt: TGTGCCAGCAGAGTTCAGGGTGGAGGGAATTCACCCCTCCACTTT
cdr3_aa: CASRVQGGGNSPLHF

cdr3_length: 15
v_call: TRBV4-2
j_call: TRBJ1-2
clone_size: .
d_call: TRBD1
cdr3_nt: TGTGCCAGCAGCCAAGCATTCCGGACAGGGGTCGGCTACACCTTC
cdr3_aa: CASSQAFRTGVGYTF

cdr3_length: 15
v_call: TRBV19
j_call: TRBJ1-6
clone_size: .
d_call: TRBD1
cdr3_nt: TGTGCCAGTAGTTTCGGGACAGTCTATAATTCACCCCTCCACTTT
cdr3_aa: CASSFGTVYNSPLHF

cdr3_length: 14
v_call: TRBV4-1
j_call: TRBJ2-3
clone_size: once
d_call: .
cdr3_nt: TGCGCCAGCAGCCAAGTCTTAGGGGGAGATACGCAGTATTTT
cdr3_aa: CASSQVLGGDTQYF

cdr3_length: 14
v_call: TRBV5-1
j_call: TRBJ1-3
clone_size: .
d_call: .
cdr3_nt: TGCGCCAGCAGGCGGGTGTCAACTGGAAACACCATATATTTT
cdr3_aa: CASRRVSTGNTIYF

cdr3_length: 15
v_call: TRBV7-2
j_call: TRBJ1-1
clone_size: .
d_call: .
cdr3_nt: TGTGCCAGCAGCACAACATCAGGGGTTAACACTGAAGCTTTCTTT
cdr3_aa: CASSTTSGVNTEAFF

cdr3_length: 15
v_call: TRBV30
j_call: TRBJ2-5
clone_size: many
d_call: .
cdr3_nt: TGTGCCTGGAGTTCCGCGGGACAGCTCCAAGAGACCCAGTACTTC
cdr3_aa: CAWSSAGQLQETQYF

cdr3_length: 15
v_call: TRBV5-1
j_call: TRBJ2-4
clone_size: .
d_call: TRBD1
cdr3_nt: TGCGCCAGCAGCGTAGGAATGGGACAGCAAAACATTCAGTACTTC
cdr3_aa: CASSVGMGQQNIQYF

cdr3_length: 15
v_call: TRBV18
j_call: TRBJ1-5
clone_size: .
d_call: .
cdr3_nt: TGTGCCAGCTCACCACAGGGCCGGCGGGGTCAGCCCCAGCATTTT
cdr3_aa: CASSPQGRRGQPQHF

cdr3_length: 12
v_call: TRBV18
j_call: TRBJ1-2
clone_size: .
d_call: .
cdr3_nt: TGTGCCAGCTCAACCCCTAAAACTGGCTACACCTTC
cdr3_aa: CASSTPKTGYTF

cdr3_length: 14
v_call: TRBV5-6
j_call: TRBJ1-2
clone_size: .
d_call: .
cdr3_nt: TGTGCCAGCAGCTCCAAGACAGCTGACTATGGCTACACCTTC
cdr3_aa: CASSSKTADYGYTF

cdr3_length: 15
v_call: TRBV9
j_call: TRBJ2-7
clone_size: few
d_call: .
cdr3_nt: TGTGCCAGCAGCCCGACTCCAGAGAGCTCCTACGAGCAGTACTTC
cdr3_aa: CASSPTPESSYEQYF

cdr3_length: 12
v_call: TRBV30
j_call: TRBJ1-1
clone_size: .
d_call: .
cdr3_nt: TGTGCCTGGAGTCCGTCGTACACTGAAGCTTTCTTT
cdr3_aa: CAWSPSYTEAFF

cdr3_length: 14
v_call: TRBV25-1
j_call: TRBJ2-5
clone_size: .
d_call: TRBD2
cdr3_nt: TGTGCCAGCAGTGGGGGGGGAGGGGTGAAGACCCAGTACTTC
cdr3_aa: CASSGGGGVKTQYF

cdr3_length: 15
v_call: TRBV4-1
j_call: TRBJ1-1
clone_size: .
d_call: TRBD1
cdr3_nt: TGCGCCAGCAGCCAAGACGAGCAGGGGGACACTGAAGCTTTCTTT
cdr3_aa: CASSQDEQGDTEAFF